The clone carrying this T cell receptor (beta chain) came up a few times. The antigen is undetermined. The CDR3 contains 15 residues. The ends were cut back, 5 bases at V and 4 bases at J, with 14 bases in the middle. Germline V gene data show CDR1 as SEHNR and CDR2 as FQNEAQ (reference sequence). The data derive from a study of human T cells and chemical hapten exposure. Study in general: Donors were sensitized with 2% DPC on the upper inner arm. Patch tests put 0.01% DPC on the upper back, and the results were checked at 6 days. Overall study findings and caveats: Expanded TCRs made up significantly more big CDR3 similarity clusters than controls did.

One entry per CDR3 protein, called by TCRdb with MiXCR from the RACE reads. The table lists 340,000 or so distinct CDR3 sequences, around 7% of them singletons. This sample's time point: patch test 1, 2 weeks after DPC sensitization. The sample's treatment: therapeutic diphenylcyclopropenone sensitization with weekly scalp DPC. The starting material was whole blood, obtained in connection with sensitization to the hapten diphenylcyclopropenone (DPC). This receptor was identified in a woman aged 18-29 years with alopecia areata. Some clones in this sample may be carry-over from other donors' samples. This sequence joins TRBV7-9 and TRBJ2-2; no clear D gene. CDR3 region: CASSLRQLATGELFF. CDR3 nucleotide sequence: TGTGCCAGCAGCCTCCGGCAGCTCGCCACCGGGGAGCTGTTTTTT.